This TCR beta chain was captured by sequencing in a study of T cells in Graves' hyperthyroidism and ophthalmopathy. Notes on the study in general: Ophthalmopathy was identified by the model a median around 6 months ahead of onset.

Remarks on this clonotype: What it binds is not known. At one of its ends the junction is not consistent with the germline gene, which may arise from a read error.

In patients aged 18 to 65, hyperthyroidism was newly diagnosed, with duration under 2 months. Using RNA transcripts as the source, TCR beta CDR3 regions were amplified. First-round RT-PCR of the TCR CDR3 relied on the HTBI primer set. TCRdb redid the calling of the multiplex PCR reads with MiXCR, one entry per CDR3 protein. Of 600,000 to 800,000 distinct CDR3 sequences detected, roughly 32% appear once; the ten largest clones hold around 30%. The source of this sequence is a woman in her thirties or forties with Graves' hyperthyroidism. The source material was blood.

CDR3 loop: CASSLYPHEGVSNHPQHF. As DNA, the CDR3 is TGTGCCAGCAGCTTATATCCACACGAAGGAGTGAGCAATCATCCCCAGCATTTT. V and J are TRBV7-9 and TRBJ1-5; D unresolved. CDR1 and CDR2 (germline): SEHNR, FQNEAQ (reference sequence). The CDR3 has 18 residues.